This paragraph reports one T cell receptor beta chain. One end of the junction does not line up with germline, which may come from a read error. The germline V gene has CDR1 MGHRA and CDR2 YSYEKL. The CDR3 length is 13 residues. Here immunoSEQ multiplex PCR was the method, and the copy in TCRdb shows in-frame clones only, minus some. This table has tens of thousands of clones, about four fifths appearing once. This sample is part of a study of T cell repertoires in ileal Crohn's disease. Source material: ileal tissue. The rearrangement links TRBV4-1 to TRBJ2-7, with 10 nucleotides matching TRBD1. This receptor was identified in an adult with Crohn's disease. Written as DNA, the CDR3 is TGTGCCAGCAGCCAAGGGACAGGGGTAGAGCAGTACTTC. This encodes CASSQGTGVEQYF.